This T cell receptor beta chain was sequenced during a study of T-cell memory formation after mild COVID-19. Across the study: Most TCR clusters belonged to a single donor. General observations from the study: Pre-infection memory held some responding clones, suggesting pre-existing cross-reactive T cells responded. Day 15 to 85 contracting clones showed balanced CD4/CD8; later expanders leaned CD4+.

Libraries for TCRalpha and TCRbeta carried sample barcodes and unique molecular identifiers via 5'RACE. TCRdb reprocessed the 5' RACE reads via MiXCR and lists one record per CDR3 protein. The sample comprises 250,000 to 350,000 distinct CDR3 sequences, about a sixth of which are singletons, and approximately 25% rests with the top ten. A note on this clonotype: The antigen is not known.

The length of the CDR3 is 13 residues. The V gene lost 7 bases and the J gene lost 0 bases, with 7 bases spanning the gap. Sequencing was carried out using PBMCs or a T cell subset sorted from them (not recorded which). This receptor was identified in a man between 18 and 29 years old who had mild COVID-19 (a few samples of this study predate the infection). Cell type and time point are not known. The rearrangement uses TRBV12-3 or TRBV12-4 and TRBJ1-3; D gene uncertain. CDR3 in amino acids: CASTVDSGNTIYF. CDR3 in DNA: TGTGCCAGCACGGTGGACTCTGGAAACACCATATATTTT.